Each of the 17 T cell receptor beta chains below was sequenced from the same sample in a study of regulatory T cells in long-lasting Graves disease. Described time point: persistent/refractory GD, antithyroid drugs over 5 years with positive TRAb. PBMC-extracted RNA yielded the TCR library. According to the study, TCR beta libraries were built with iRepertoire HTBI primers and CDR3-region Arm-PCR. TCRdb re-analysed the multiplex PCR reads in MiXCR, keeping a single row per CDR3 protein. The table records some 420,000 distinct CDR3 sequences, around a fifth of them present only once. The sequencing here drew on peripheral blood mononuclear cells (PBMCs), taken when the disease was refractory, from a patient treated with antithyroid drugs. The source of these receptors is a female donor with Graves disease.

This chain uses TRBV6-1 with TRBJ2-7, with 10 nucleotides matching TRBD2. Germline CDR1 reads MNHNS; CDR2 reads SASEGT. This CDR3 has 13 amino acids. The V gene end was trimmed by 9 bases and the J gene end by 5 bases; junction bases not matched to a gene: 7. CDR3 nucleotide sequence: TGTGCCAGAGGGGCTAGCGGGAGTGACGAGCAGTACTTC. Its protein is CARGASGSDEQYF.

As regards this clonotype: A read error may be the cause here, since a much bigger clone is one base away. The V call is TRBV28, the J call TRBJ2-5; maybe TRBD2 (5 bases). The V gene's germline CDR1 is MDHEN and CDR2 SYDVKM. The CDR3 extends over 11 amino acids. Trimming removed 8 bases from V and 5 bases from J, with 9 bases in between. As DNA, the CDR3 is TGTGCCAGCTGGCGCGGGGAGACCCAGTACTTC. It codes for CASWRGETQYF.

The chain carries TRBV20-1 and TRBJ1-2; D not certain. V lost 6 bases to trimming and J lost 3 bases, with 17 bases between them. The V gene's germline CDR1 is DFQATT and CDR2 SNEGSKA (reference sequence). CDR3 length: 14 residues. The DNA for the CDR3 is TGCAGTGCAAAGGCGGTCAGGAGTGACTATGGCTACACCTTC. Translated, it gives CSAKAVRSDYGYTF.

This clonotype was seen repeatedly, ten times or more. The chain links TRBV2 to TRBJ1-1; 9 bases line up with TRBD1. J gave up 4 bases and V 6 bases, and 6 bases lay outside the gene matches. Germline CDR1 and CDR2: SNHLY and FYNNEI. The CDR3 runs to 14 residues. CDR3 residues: CASRDGTGSTEAFF. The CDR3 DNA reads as TGTGCCAGCAGAGATGGGACAGGGAGCACTGAAGCTTTCTTT.

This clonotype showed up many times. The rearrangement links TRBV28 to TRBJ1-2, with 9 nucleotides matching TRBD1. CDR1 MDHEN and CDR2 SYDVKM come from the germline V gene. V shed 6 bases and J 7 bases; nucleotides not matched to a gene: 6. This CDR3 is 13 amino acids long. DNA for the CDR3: TGTGCCAGCAGATTACAGGGGGCGCTTGGCTACACCTTC. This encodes CASRLQGALGYTF.

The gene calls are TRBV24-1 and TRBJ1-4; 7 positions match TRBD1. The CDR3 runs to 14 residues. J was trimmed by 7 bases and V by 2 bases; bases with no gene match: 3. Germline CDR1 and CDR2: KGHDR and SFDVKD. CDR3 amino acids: CATSDSTGFEKLFF. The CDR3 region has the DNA TGTGCCACCAGTGATTCGACAGGGTTTGAAAAACTGTTTTTT.

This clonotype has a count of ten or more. The CDR3 coding sequence is TGTGCCAGCAGTTTCCTAGCGGGGGGGACAATGCATGAGCAGTTCTTC. It translates to CASSFLAGGTMHEQFF. The chain is built from TRBV28 and TRBJ2-1; 12 positions agree with TRBD2. The CDR3 totals 16 residues. The J segment lost 8 bases and the V segment lost 3 bases, leaving 8 bases of the junction unmatched. Germline values: CDR1 MDHEN, CDR2 SYDVKM.

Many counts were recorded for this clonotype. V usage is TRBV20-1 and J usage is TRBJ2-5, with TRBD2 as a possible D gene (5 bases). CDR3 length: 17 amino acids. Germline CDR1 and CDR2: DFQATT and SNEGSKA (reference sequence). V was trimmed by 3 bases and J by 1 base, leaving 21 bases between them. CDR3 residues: CSARVPWGSVSQETQYF. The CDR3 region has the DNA TGCAGTGCTAGGGTGCCCTGGGGTAGCGTGTCCCAAGAGACCCAGTACTTC.

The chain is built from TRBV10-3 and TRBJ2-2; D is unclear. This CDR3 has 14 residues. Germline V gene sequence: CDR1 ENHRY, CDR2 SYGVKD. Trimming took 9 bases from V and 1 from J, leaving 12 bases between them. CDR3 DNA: TGTGCCATTAGAAGTGGCCAGAACACCGGGGAGCTGTTTTTT. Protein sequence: CAIRSGQNTGELFF.

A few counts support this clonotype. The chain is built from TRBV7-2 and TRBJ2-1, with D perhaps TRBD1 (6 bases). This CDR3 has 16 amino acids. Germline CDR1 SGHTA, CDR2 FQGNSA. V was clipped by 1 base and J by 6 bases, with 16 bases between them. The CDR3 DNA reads TGTGCCAGCAGCTTAGGGGGGCCCGCTACTAGCAATGAGCAGTTCTTC. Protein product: CASSLGGPATSNEQFF.

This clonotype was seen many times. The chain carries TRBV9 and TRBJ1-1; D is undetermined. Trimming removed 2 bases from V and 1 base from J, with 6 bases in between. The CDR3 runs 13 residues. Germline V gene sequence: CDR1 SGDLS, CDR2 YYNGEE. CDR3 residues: CASSVGRNTEAFF. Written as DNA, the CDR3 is TGTGCCAGCAGCGTCGGCCGGAACACTGAAGCTTTCTTT.

CDR3 DNA: TGCAGTGTCACGGCGGCTCACAGGGGGCAAGAGACCCAGTACTTC. Translated, it gives CSVTAAHRGQETQYF. This chain links TRBV20-1 with TRBJ2-5; 8 bases match TRBD1. J gave up 2 bases and V 7 bases, and 12 bases lay outside the gene matches. This CDR3 is built from 15 residues. Germline V gene sequence: CDR1 DFQATT, CDR2 SNEGSKA (reference sequence).

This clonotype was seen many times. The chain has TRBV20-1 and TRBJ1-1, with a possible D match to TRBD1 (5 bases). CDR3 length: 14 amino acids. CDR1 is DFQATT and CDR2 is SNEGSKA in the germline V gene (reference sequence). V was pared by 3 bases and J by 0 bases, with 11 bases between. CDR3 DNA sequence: TGCAGTGCTAGTCCGGGACGGGTGAACACTGAAGCTTTCTTT. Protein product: CSASPGRVNTEAFF.

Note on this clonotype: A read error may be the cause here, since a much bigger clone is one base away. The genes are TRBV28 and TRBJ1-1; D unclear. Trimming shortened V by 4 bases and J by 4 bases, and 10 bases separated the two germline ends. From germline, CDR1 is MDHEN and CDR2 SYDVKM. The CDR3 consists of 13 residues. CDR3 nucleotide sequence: TGTGCCAGCAGTTCCCCCAGGAGCACTGAAGCTTTCTTT. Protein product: CASSSPRSTEAFF.

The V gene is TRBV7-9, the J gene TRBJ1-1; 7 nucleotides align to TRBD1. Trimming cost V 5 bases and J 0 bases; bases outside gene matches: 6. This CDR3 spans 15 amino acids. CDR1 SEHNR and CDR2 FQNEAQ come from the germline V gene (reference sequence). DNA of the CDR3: TGTGCCAGCAGCCACAGGGGTGGGGTGAACACTGAAGCTTTCTTT. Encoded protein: CASSHRGGVNTEAFF.

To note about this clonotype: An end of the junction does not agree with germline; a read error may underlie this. CDR3 protein: CGVDGQGSSYEQYF. DNA for the CDR3: TGCGGCGTTGATGGACAGGGAAGCTCCTACGAGCAGTACTTC. V is TRBV29-1 and J is TRBJ2-7; 8 nucleotides align to TRBD1. This CDR3 contains 14 residues. Germline-derived CDR1 and CDR2 are SQVTM and ANQGSEA.

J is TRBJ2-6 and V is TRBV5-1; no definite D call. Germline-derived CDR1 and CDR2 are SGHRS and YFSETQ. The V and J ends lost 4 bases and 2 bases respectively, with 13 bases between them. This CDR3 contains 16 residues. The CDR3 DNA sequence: TGCGCCAGCAGCCTGGGTCCCTCGGCTGGGGCCAACGTCCTGACTTTC. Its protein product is CASSLGPSAGANVLTF.